This TCR beta chain is from a study of shared clonotypes between healthy human individuals. Background on the study: A couple of women and a few men aged 18 to 49 served as donors.

The table lists this clone with a few counts. Its target is not known. Each subset's genomic DNA was split evenly across several immunoSEQ plates. The assay was immunoSEQ multiplex PCR, and TCRdb's table has in-frame clones only and misses some. The sample lists over 1.4 million clones, 96% occurring once. The CDR3 runs 19 residues. Germline lookup yields CDR1 SGDLS and CDR2 YYNGEE. V gave up 2 bases and J gave up 1 base; unmatched junction bases: 11. Broader study findings: Naive subsets, compared against memory subsets, generally had larger estimated richness values. The naive CD4 repertoires of several donors were compared, and 5% to 6.5% of clonotypes were shared.

This chain uses TRBV9 with TRBJ2-4; 11 bases match TRBD2. Material for sequencing was naive CD4+ T cells sorted from blood. As to subset: CD45RA+ positively selected. The sequence derives from a man in his thirties or forties in good health. CDR3 DNA: TGTGCCAGCAGCGTCTCTAGCGGGAGGCTGGGGGAGGCCAAAAACATTCAGTACTTC. Translation: CASSVSSGRLGEAKNIQYF.